The 7 T cell receptor beta chains in this list originate from one sample, sequenced in a study of shared clonotypes between healthy human individuals. Some clones are missing from TCRdb's copy, which holds only in-frame ones; the method was immunoSEQ multiplex PCR. Of over 750,000 clones listed, 90% to 97% were seen once; the top ten hold roughly 0.23%. CD45RO-negative cells were positively selected for CCR7, leaving out terminally differentiated effector memory CD45RA+ cells. The sample consisted of naive CD8+ T cells sorted from blood. These TCRs come from a man aged 25-45 years in good health.

With regard to this clone: Other DNA sequences within the sample encode an identical CDR3. The rearrangement links TRBV4-3 to TRBJ2-7, with 10 bases identical to TRBD2. With V trimmed by 4 bases and J by 0 bases, 3 bases remained unmatched. CDR1 and CDR2 (germline): LGHNA, YSLEER. The CDR3 consists of 15 residues. This CDR3 is CASSPGLAASYEQYF. Here the CDR3 DNA reads TGCGCCAGCAGCCCCGGACTAGCGGCCTCCTACGAGCAGTACTTC.

This chain joins TRBV7-9 and TRBJ2-2, with TRBD2 matching over 14 bases. The trim removed 5 bases at V and 4 bases at J, leaving 3 bases unmatched. Germline assignment: CDR1 SEHNR and CDR2 FQNEAQ (reference sequence). The CDR3 consists of 16 residues. Here the CDR3 reads CASSPGLAGGTGELFF. The DNA for the CDR3 is TGTGCCAGCAGCCCAGGACTAGCGGGAGGCACCGGGGAGCTGTTTTTT.

The chain has TRBV27 and TRBJ2-3, with D maybe TRBD2 (5 bases). Trimming took off 4 bases at V and 2 bases at J, with 16 bases between the two ends. The germline CDR1 and CDR2 sequences are MNHEY and SMNVEV (reference sequence). This CDR3 is built from 16 residues. CDR3 loop: CASSSAGGSYTDTQYF. DNA for the CDR3: TGTGCCAGCAGTTCTGCAGGAGGCTCCTACACAGATACGCAGTATTTT.

The chain recombines TRBV7-7 with TRBJ2-2; D may match TRBD1 or TRBD2 (8 bases each). Germline values: CDR1 SSHAT, CDR2 FNYEAQ (reference sequence). The CDR3 sequence is 13 residues long. CDR3 loop: CARGGQATGELFF. The CDR3 DNA sequence: TGTGCTCGGGGGGGACAGGCGACCGGGGAGCTGTTTTTT.

This chain connects TRBV4-3 to TRBJ1-3, with 7 bases aligning to TRBD1. Losses at the gene ends were 1 base for V and 3 bases for J; bases not matched to a gene: 9. The germline CDR1 and CDR2 sequences are LGHNA and YSLEER. The CDR3 sequence is 17 residues long. The CDR3 here is CASSQARTGIFGNTIYF. Written as DNA, the CDR3 is TGCGCCAGCAGCCAAGCTCGGACAGGAATATTTGGAAACACCATATATTTT.

The J gene is TRBJ1-1, the V gene TRBV9, with TRBD1 identical over 7 bases. CDR1 and CDR2 from the germline V gene are SGDLS and YYNGEE. This CDR3 is built from 15 residues. With V trimmed by 4 bases and J by 1 base, 7 bases remained unmatched. The CDR3 protein is CASSPRTGQNTEAFF. The CDR3 region has the DNA TGTGCCAGCAGCCCCCGGACAGGACAGAACACTGAAGCTTTCTTT.

The chain joins TRBV6-1 to TRBJ2-1; D ambiguous. This CDR3 spans 15 amino acids. Trimming took off 1 base at V and 9 bases at J, with 16 bases between the two ends. Germline V gene data show CDR1 as MNHNS and CDR2 as SASEGT. The CDR3 loop reads CASSEVGSLRPEQFF. The CDR3 DNA follows: TGTGCCAGCAGTGAAGTAGGGTCCCTCCGGCCTGAGCAGTTCTTC.